The 8 T cell receptor beta chains given below trace back to one sample, sequenced in a study of blood T cell repertoires in COVID-19. Some clones are missing from TCRdb's copy, which holds only in-frame ones; the method was immunoSEQ multiplex PCR. Here the sample spans 30,000 to 40,000 clones, 80% to 90% being singletons. The sample consisted of peripheral blood. These receptors originate from a woman of 80 years or more with active or convalescent COVID-19.

This chain connects TRBV12-3 or TRBV12-4 to TRBJ1-2, with D unresolved. V was pared by 5 bases and J by 2 bases, with 6 bases between. This CDR3 is built from 12 residues. The DNA of the CDR3 is TGTGCCAGCAGTCGCCGGAACTATGGCTACACCTTC. Translating gives CASSRRNYGYTF.

The chain uses TRBV3-1 (or the pseudogene TRBV3-2) and TRBJ2-5; 14 nucleotides match TRBD2. CDR1 and CDR2 (germline): LGHDT, YNNKEL (reference sequence). Trimming at V came to 4 bases and at J to 7 bases, leaving 11 bases not matched to a gene. The CDR3 has 17 residues. CDR3 in DNA: TGTGCCAGCAGCCGCGCGACCGGGACTAGCGGGGGCGTGACCCAGTACTTC. Protein sequence: CASSRATGTSGGVTQYF.

This chain joins TRBV6-2 or TRBV6-3 and TRBJ2-7; TRBD2 aligns across 8 bases. The V segment lost 2 bases and the J segment 0 bases; nucleotides outside the gene matches: 18. The germline gives CDR1 MNHEY, CDR2 SVGEGT. The CDR3 is 20 amino acids. The CDR3 spells CASSYPDTGPGLVDSYEQYF. Written as DNA, the CDR3 is TGTGCCAGCAGTTACCCTGATACGGGCCCGGGACTAGTGGACTCCTACGAGCAGTACTTC.

This chain links TRBV3-1 (or the pseudogene TRBV3-2) with TRBJ1-3; 7 bases align to TRBD1. The CDR3 is 16 amino acids. The V segment lost 1 base and the J segment 5 bases; nucleotides outside the gene matches: 8. In germline, CDR1 is LGHDT, CDR2 YNNKEL (reference sequence). CDR3 in amino acids: CASSQGSGTARNTIYF. CDR3 nucleotide sequence: TGTGCCAGCAGCCAAGGTTCCGGGACAGCCAGAAACACCATATATTTT.

The rearrangement uses TRBV19 and TRBJ2-4; 12 positions agree with TRBD1. Germline CDR1 reads LNHDA; CDR2 reads SQIVND (reference sequence). This CDR3 spans 16 amino acids. J lost 9 bases, V lost 6 bases, and 12 bases had no gene match. CDR3: CASSPPPGTGGTIQYF. Written as DNA, the CDR3 is TGTGCCAGTAGCCCGCCCCCCGGGACAGGGGGCACCATTCAGTACTTC. The full variable domain, its missing parts supplied by reference TRBV19 and TRBJ2-4, is DGGITQSPKYLFRKEGQNVTLSCEQNLNHDAMYWYRQDPGQGLRLIYYSQIVNDFQKGDIAEGYSVSREKKESFPLTVTSAQKNPTAFYLCASSPPPGTGGTIQYFGAGTRLSVL.

V gene TRBV11-3 combines with J gene TRBJ2-1, with 13 bases identical to TRBD2. The V segment lost 5 bases and the J segment 6 bases; nucleotides outside the gene matches: 4. There are 15 residues in the CDR3. Germline V gene lookup returns CDR1 SGHNT and CDR2 YENEEA. In nucleotides, the CDR3 is TGTGCCAGCAGCCCGGGACTAGCGGGAATCAATGAGCAGTTCTTC. Its translation is CASSPGLAGINEQFF.

This clone appeared a single time. The chain couples TRBV29-1 to TRBJ2-1; 8 nucleotides line up with TRBD1. From germline, CDR1 is SQVTM and CDR2 ANQGSEA. J lost 5 bases, V lost 4 bases, and 7 bases had no gene match. The CDR3 covers 14 residues. CDR3: CSVVGQGGNNEQFF. CDR3 bases: TGCAGCGTTGTTGGACAGGGTGGGAACAATGAGCAGTTCTTC.

The chain is built from TRBV3-1 (or the pseudogene TRBV3-2) and TRBJ1-1; tentatively, D is TRBD1 (6 bases). V was pared by 4 bases and J by 1 base, with 10 bases between. In germline, CDR1 is LGHDT, CDR2 YNNKEL (reference sequence). The CDR3 has 14 amino acids. The CDR3 coding sequence is TGTGCCAGCAGCCGAGGACAGCGGAACACTGAAGCTTTCTTT. It codes for CASSRGQRNTEAFF.